Following are 8 T cell receptor beta chains from one sample sequenced in a study of identical twins. Via MiXCR, TCRdb re-called the 5' RACE reads, giving one row per CDR3 protein. The sample has 450,000 to 600,000 distinct CDR3 sequences, about 22% seen once. A further study also used this sample, focusing on yellow fever vaccine responses in identical twins.

The sample comprised CD4+ T cells sorted from blood. The receptors come from a woman in her late teens or twenties in good health.

This clonotype turned up a few times. The chain uses TRBV5-5 and TRBJ2-7; TRBD1 matches 8 bases. J lost 3 bases, V lost 1 base, and 3 bases had no gene match. The CDR3 covers 14 residues. Per germline, CDR1 SGHKS and CDR2 YYEKEE (reference sequence). CDR3 DNA sequence: TGTGCCAGCAGCTTGCAGACAGGGGTCTACGAGCAGTACTTC. Its protein is CASSLQTGVYEQYF.

The chain carries TRBV12-3 or TRBV12-4 and TRBJ2-2; 7 nucleotides line up with TRBD2. The V gene end was trimmed by 2 bases and the J gene end by 0 bases; junction bases not matched to a gene: 3. The CDR3 extends over 16 amino acids. The CDR3 DNA follows: TGTGCCAGCAGTTTATATAGCGGGTCGAACACCGGGGAGCTGTTTTTT. Translation: CASSLYSGSNTGELFF.

J is TRBJ2-2 and V is TRBV7-8, with TRBD2 matching over 10 bases. CDR1 and CDR2 from the germline V gene are SGHVS and FQNEAQ. This CDR3 region has 18 residues. Trimming at V came to 1 base and at J to 2 bases, leaving 7 bases not matched to a gene. Here the CDR3 reads CASSLVQRTSGNTGELFF. In DNA, the CDR3 is TGTGCCAGCAGCTTAGTCCAACGGACTAGCGGAAACACCGGGGAGCTGTTTTTT.

This clonotype was picked up many times. This chain connects TRBV5-1 to TRBJ2-2, with 9 bases fitting TRBD2. J lost 6 bases, V lost 0 bases, and 0 bases had no gene match. The CDR3 covers 14 residues. Germline CDR1 and CDR2: SGHRS and YFSETQ. DNA of the CDR3: TGCGCCAGCAGCTTGGGACTAGCGGCCGGGGAGCTGTTTTTT. This translates into CASSLGLAAGELFF.

In this sample, this clonotype turned up a few times. This chain uses TRBV3-1 with TRBJ2-3, with D possibly being TRBD2 (7 bases). Trimming took 4 bases from V and 6 from J, leaving 14 bases between them. CDR1 and CDR2 from the germline V gene are LGHDT and YNNKEL (reference sequence). CDR3 length equals 14 residues. CDR3 region: CASSPRGAADTQYF. The CDR3 DNA sequence: TGTGCCAGCAGCCCCCGGGGGGCTGCGGATACGCAGTATTTT.

In this sample, this clonotype turned up a few times. The chain has TRBV3-1 and TRBJ2-2; perhaps TRBD2 as D (5 bases). The CDR3 length is 16 residues. V lost 3 bases and J 0 bases, leaving 11 bases between the germline ends. CDR1 is LGHDT and CDR2 is YNNKEL in the germline V gene (reference sequence). In DNA, the CDR3 is TGTGCCAGCAGCCACTTAGCGATAACGAACACCGGGGAGCTGTTTTTT. Its protein is CASSHLAITNTGELFF.

V gene TRBV7-9 combines with J gene TRBJ2-1; 9 bases are shared with TRBD2. V was pared by 1 base and J by 7 bases, with 5 bases of the junction left unmatched. The CDR3 length is 15 residues. Germline assignment: CDR1 SEHNR and CDR2 FQNEAQ (reference sequence). The CDR3 coding sequence is TGTGCCAGCAGCTTAGAGGGACTAGCCTTGAATGAGCAGTTCTTC. Residues: CASSLEGLALNEQFF.

The chain combines TRBV6-6 with TRBJ2-2; 7 bases are a match to TRBD1. The CDR3 is 11 amino acids. V lost 8 bases, J lost 8 bases, and 2 bases stayed unmatched. Germline CDR1 is MNHNY and CDR2 is SVGAGI (reference sequence). The CDR3 bases are TGTGCCAGCTCAGGGGGAGGGGAGCTGTTTTTT. It codes for CASSGGGELFF.